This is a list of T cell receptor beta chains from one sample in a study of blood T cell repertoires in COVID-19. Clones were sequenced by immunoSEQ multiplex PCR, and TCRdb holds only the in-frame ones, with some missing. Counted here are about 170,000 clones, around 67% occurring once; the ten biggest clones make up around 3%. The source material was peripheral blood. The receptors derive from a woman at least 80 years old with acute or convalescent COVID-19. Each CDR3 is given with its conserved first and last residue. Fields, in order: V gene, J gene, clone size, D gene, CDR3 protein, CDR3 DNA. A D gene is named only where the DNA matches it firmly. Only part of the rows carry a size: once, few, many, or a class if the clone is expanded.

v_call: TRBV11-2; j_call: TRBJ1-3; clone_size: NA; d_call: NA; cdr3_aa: CASSPAVSGNTIYF; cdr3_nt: TGTGCCAGCAGCCCGGCGGTCTCTGGAAACACCATATATTTT
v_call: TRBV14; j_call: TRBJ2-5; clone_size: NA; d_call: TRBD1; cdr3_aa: CASSRQGVFTETQYF; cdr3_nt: TGTGCCAGCAGCCGACAGGGGGTCTTCACGGAGACCCAGTACTTC
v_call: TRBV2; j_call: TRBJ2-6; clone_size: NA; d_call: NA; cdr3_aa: CASSPSQGGYSGANVLTF; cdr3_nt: TGTGCCAGCAGTCCAAGTCAGGGGGGCTACTCTGGGGCCAACGTCCTGACTTTC
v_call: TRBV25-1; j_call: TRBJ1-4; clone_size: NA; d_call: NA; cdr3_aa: CASSGLNLATNEKLFF; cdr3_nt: TGTGCCAGCAGTGGCTTAAACCTAGCAACTAATGAAAAACTGTTTTTT
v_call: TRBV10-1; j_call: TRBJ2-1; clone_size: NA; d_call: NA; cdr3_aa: CASSGVTGKNEQFF; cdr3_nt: TGCGCCAGCAGTGGGGTCACAGGGAAGAATGAGCAGTTCTTC
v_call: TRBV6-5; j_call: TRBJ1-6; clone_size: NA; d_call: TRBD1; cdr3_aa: CASSSDRGGPLHF; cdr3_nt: TGTGCCAGCAGTTCAGACAGGGGAGGGCCCCTCCACTTT
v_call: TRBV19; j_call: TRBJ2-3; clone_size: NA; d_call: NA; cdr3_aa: CASSTQIRLDTQYF; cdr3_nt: TGTGCCAGTAGTACTCAGATCCGTTTAGATACGCAGTATTTT
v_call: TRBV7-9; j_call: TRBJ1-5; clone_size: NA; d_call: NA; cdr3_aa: CASSLDWQPQHF; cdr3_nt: TGTGCCAGCAGCTTAGACTGGCAGCCCCAGCATTTT
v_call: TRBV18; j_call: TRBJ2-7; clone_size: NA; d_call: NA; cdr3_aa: CASSPAQGSYEQYF; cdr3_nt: TGTGCCAGCTCACCCGCGCAGGGCTCCTACGAGCAGTACTTC
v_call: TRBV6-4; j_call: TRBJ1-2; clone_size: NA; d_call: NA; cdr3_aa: CASSDAPRGYGYTF; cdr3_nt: TGTGCCAGCAGTGACGCCCCCAGGGGATATGGCTACACCTTC
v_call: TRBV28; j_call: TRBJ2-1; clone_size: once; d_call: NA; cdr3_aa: CASSLGGNGNEQFF; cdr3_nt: TGTGCCAGCAGTTTGGGGGGTAACGGCAATGAGCAGTTCTTC
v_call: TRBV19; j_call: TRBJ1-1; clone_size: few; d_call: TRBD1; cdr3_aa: CASSGGTGRNTEAFF; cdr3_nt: TGTGCCAGTAGTGGTGGGACAGGGCGGAACACTGAAGCTTTCTTT
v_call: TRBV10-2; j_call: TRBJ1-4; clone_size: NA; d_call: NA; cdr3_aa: CASRTGRNEKLFF; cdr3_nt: TGCGCCAGCAGAACAGGGCGAAATGAAAAACTGTTTTTT
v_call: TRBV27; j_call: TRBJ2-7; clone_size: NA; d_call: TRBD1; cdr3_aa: CASSSGATGDAYEQYF; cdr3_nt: TGTGCCAGCAGCTCGGGGGCGACAGGGGACGCCTACGAGCAGTACTTC
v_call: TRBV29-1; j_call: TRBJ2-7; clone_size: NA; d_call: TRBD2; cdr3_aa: CSVRAGLAGFRVGPYEQYF; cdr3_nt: TGCAGCGTTAGAGCGGGACTAGCGGGATTCAGGGTGGGTCCCTACGAGCAGTACTTC
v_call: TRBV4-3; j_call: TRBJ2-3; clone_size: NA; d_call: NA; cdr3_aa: CASSQDPAGDTQYF; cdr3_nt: TGCGCCAGCAGCCAAGATCCCGCGGGGGATACGCAGTATTTT
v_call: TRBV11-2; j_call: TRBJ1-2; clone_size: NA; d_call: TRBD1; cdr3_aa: CASSRWTGGSLYGYTF; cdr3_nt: TGTGCCAGCAGTCGATGGACAGGGGGATCTCTCTATGGCTACACCTTC
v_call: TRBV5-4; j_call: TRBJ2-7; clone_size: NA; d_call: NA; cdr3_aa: CASSLGSGEYEQYF; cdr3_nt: TGTGCCAGCAGCTTGGGCTCAGGGGAGTACGAGCAGTACTTC
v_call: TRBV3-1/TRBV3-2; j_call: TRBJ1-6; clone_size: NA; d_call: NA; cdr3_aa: CASSLPGPAGSPLHF; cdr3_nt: TGTGCCAGCAGCCTGCCGGGTCCTGCAGGGTCACCCCTCCACTTT
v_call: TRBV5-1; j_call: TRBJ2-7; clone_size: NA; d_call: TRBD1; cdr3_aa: CASSLGQGREQYF; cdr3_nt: TGCGCCAGCAGTCTTGGACAGGGCCGCGAGCAGTACTTC
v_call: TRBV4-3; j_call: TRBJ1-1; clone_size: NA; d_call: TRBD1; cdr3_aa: CASSAGQGFTEAFF; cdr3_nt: TGCGCCAGCAGCGCGGGACAGGGTTTCACTGAAGCTTTCTTT
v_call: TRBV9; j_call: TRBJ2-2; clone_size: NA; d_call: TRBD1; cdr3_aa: CASSETGTFTGELFF; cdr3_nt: TGTGCCAGCAGTGAGACAGGGACCTTCACCGGGGAGCTGTTTTTT
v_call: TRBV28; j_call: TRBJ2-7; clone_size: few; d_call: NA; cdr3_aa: CASIGRTGTYEQYF; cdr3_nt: TGTGCCAGCATTGGGCGGACTGGGACCTACGAGCAGTACTTC
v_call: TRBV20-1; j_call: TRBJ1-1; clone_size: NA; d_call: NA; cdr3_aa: CSARGPGTAFF; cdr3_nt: TGCAGTGCTAGGGGGCCAGGAACAGCTTTCTTT